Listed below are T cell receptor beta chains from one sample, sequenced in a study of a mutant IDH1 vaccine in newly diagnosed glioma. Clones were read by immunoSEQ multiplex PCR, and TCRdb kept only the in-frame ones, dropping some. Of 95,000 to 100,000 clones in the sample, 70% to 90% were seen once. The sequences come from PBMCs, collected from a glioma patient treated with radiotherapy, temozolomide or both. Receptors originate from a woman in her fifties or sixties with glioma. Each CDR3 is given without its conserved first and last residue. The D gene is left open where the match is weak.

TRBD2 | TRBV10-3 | AIRGTSGTSTDTQY
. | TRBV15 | ATSRGWDPYEQY
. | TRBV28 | ASSREAFETQY
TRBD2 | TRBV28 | ASSSIGTSGYEQY
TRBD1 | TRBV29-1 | SARTGTQPGYT
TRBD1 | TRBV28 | ASSPTGVGEAF
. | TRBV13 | ASNSLATNEKLF
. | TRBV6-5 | ASRMDVNPDEQY
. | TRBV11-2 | ASSQPSTEQY
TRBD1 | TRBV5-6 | ASSLVATGGSGYT
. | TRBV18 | ASSATGYTEAF
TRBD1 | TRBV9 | ASSSAGTGGFNEQF
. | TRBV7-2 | ASSFVRSSGGIWGEQY
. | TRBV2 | ASSVSTGSYNSPLH
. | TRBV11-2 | ASSLFSGARRNTIY
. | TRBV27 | ASSSRRDGELF
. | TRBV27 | ASSLDSYSNQPQH
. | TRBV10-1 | ASRREGTEQY
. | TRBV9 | ASSVGAGESDEQF
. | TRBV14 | ASSQDFGRTEAF
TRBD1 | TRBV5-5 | ASSLTGGSNQPQH
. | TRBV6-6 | ASRDSPMAQY
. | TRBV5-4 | ASSLEPTVKKEQY
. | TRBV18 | ASSPNEARNGYT
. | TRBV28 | ASSPGRINTGELF
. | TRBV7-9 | ASSQGAAASGNTIY
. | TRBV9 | ASSLRWSEEKLF
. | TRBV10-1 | ASSDRRTQETQY
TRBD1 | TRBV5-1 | ASKKTGQGAYEQY
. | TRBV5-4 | ASSSTGTGNSPLH
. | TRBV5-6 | ASSFDNAYEQY
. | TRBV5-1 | ASSLTVNTEAF
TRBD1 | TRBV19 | ASSIGTVPSYT
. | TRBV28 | ASSSPGQGSYGYT
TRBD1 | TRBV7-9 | ASSPDREGANEKLF
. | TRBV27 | ASSLRGGHYY
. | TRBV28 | ASSLDGSNQPQH
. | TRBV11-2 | ASSEVQGPYEQY
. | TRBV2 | ASSEGLTRSYEQY
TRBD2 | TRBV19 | ASSTPSGRAGNEQF
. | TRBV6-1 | ASSEIGGLWTGNTIY
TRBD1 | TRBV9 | ASSVGQGDYGYT
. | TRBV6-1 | ASRPMSSSNQPQH
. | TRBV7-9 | ASSLAAGSYGYT
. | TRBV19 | ASSNMWGRSGNTIY
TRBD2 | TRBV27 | ASSNLAGGSNEQF
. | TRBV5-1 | ASSLAETSVETQY
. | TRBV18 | ASSPPSRSNTEAF
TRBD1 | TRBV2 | ASSVQGAKNQPQH
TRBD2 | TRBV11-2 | ASSPLAGPSWEQY